The 29 T cell receptor beta chains below come from one sample, sequenced in a study of blood T cell repertoires in COVID-19. Sequencing was performed with immunoSEQ multiplex PCR; in TCRdb, only in-frame clones are kept and a portion is missing. The sample yields about 320,000 clones, about 90% seen once. The specimen was PBMCs or T cells enriched from blood (not recorded which). These receptors originate from a woman aged 25 to 39 who had recovered from COVID-19.

Only a few counts were recorded for this clone. The chain is built from TRBV18 and TRBJ2-7, with 10 bases matching TRBD1. Trimming at V came to 3 bases and at J to 5 bases, leaving 4 bases not matched to a gene. From germline, CDR1 is KGHSH and CDR2 LQKENI. This CDR3 is built from 14 residues. The CDR3 nucleotides are TGTGCCAGCTCACCGTCGACAGGGGGCGACGAGCAGTACTTC. Translated, it gives CASSPSTGGDEQYF. Together with reference TRBV18 and TRBJ2-7, the CDR3 gives the full variable domain: NAGVMQNPRHLVRRRGQEARLRCSPMKGHSHVYWYRQLPEEGLKFMVYLQKENIIDESGMPKERFSAEFPKEGPSILRIQQVVRGDSAAYFCASSPSTGGDEQYFGPGTRLTVT.

The chain links TRBV5-1 to TRBJ2-3; no clear D. The CDR3 has 12 residues. Deletions cut 7 bases from V and 0 bases from J, with 6 bases between. Germline CDR1 reads SGHRS; CDR2 reads YFSETQ. The CDR3 nucleotides are TGCGCCAGCCGTCTAAGCACAGATACGCAGTATTTT. This sequence encodes CASRLSTDTQYF. Together with reference TRBV5-1 and TRBJ2-3, the CDR3 gives the full variable domain: KAGVTQTPRYLIKTRGQQVTLSCSPISGHRSVSWYQQTPGQGLQFLFEYFSETQRNKGNFPGRFSGRQFSNSRSEMNVSTLELGDSALYLCASRLSTDTQYFGPGTRLTVL.

The gene calls are TRBV6-5 and TRBJ1-5; 10 positions agree with TRBD1. This CDR3 region has 15 residues. The J segment lost 5 bases and the V segment lost 7 bases, leaving 8 bases of the junction unmatched. CDR1 MNHEY and CDR2 SVGAGI come from the germline V gene. The CDR3 DNA reads TGTGCCAGCAACGAGCGGACAGGGGGGCATCAGCCCCAGCATTTT. Translating gives CASNERTGGHQPQHF.

This clone was observed a few times. The V call is TRBV27, the J call TRBJ1-1; D perhaps matches TRBD1 (5 bases). Trimming removed 0 bases at V and 4 bases at J, with 9 bases between. The CDR3 covers 14 residues. Germline-derived CDR1 and CDR2 are MNHEY and SMNVEV (reference sequence). For the CDR3, the DNA is TGTGCCAGCAGTTTATCGTGGGGGGGCACTGAAGCTTTCTTT. Its protein is CASSLSWGGTEAFF.

The rearrangement joins TRBV5-1 to TRBJ2-5, with D possibly TRBD2 on 5 matching bases. Deletions cut 2 bases from V and 2 bases from J, with 7 bases between. In germline, CDR1 is SGHRS, CDR2 YFSETQ. The CDR3 sequence is 13 residues long. The CDR3 loop is CASSFGGQETQYF. CDR3 bases: TGCGCCAGCAGCTTTGGCGGGCAAGAGACCCAGTACTTC. Full variable domain (remainder filled in from reference TRBV5-1 and TRBJ2-5): KAGVTQTPRYLIKTRGQQVTLSCSPISGHRSVSWYQQTPGQGLQFLFEYFSETQRNKGNFPGRFSGRQFSNSRSEMNVSTLELGDSALYLCASSFGGQETQYFGPGTRLLVL.

The V and J genes are TRBV20-1 and TRBJ2-3; 11 bases are shared with TRBD2. After removal of 3 bases from V and 6 bases from J, the junction contained 5 bases not matched to a gene. CDR1 is DFQATT and CDR2 is SNEGSKA in the germline V gene (reference sequence). The CDR3 runs 14 residues. DNA for the CDR3: TGCAGTGCTAGTAGCGGGGGGGACGAGGATACGCAGTATTTT. Translation: CSASSGGDEDTQYF.

This chain joins TRBV7-2 and TRBJ2-5, with D unclear. Per germline, CDR1 SGHTA and CDR2 FQGNSA. The CDR3 contains 13 residues. V was clipped by 1 base and J by 2 bases, with 5 bases between them. In DNA, the CDR3 is TGTGCCAGCAGCTTAGGCGGACAAGAGACCCAGTACTTC. It codes for CASSLGGQETQYF.

The chain carries TRBV9 and TRBJ1-3; 7 bases are shared with TRBD1. V lost 3 bases to trimming and J lost 0 bases; unmatched junction nucleotides: 3. The germline V gene has CDR1 SGDLS and CDR2 YYNGEE. The CDR3 has 15 residues. CDR3 nucleotide sequence: TGTGCCAGCAGCGCCGGGACAGACTCTGGAAACACCATATATTTT. Its protein product is CASSAGTDSGNTIYF.

CDR3 in amino acids: CASSPDRGSGYTF. CDR3 nucleotide sequence: TGTGCCAGCTCACCCGACAGGGGTTCGGGCTACACCTTC. The chain joins TRBV18 to TRBJ1-2, with 8 nucleotides matching TRBD1. Germline V CDR1 and CDR2: KGHSH, LQKENI. The CDR3 loop spans 13 amino acids. V was clipped by 3 bases and J by 8 bases; unmatched bases: 5.

The J gene is TRBJ1-2, the V gene TRBV5-5, with D perhaps TRBD1 (5 bases). The CDR3 is 15 residues long. Trimming removed 0 bases at V and 4 bases at J, with 13 bases between. The germline V gene has CDR1 SGHKS and CDR2 YYEKEE (reference sequence). The DNA for the CDR3 is TGTGCCAGCAGCTTGGAATCCCAGGGCAGCTATGGCTACACCTTC. Amino acids: CASSLESQGSYGYTF.

The chain uses TRBV5-1 and TRBJ2-1; 9 nucleotides align to TRBD2. J gave up 5 bases and V 0 bases, and 3 bases lay outside the gene matches. This CDR3 spans 15 amino acids. Germline V gives CDR1 SGHRS, CDR2 YFSETQ. Written as DNA, the CDR3 is TGCGCCAGCAGCTTGGTGCCTAGCGGGGACAATGAGCAGTTCTTC. As protein: CASSLVPSGDNEQFF.

The CDR3 here is CASSLLAGSTGELFF. The CDR3 DNA reads TGTGCCAGCAGCTTACTAGCGGGGTCCACCGGGGAGCTGTTTTTT. The chain is built from TRBV6-5 and TRBJ2-2; TRBD2 matches 10 bases. The junction had 5 bases not matched to a gene; V was cut back by 6 bases and J by 4 bases. Germline assignment: CDR1 MNHEY and CDR2 SVGAGI. The CDR3 has 15 amino acids.

The chain employs TRBV3-1 (or the pseudogene TRBV3-2) and TRBJ1-4, with D perhaps TRBD1 (6 bases). CDR1 is LGHDT and CDR2 is YNNKEL in the germline V gene (reference sequence). The CDR3 has 15 amino acids. The V and J ends lost 5 bases and 8 bases respectively, with 18 bases between them. CDR3 residues: CASSGEPRGSEKLFF. The CDR3, as DNA: TGTGCCAGCAGCGGAGAGCCAAGGGGGAGCGAAAAACTGTTTTTT.

The chain links TRBV19 to TRBJ1-1; TRBD1 might be the D (6 bases). Per the germline V gene, CDR1 is LNHDA and CDR2 is SQIVND (reference sequence). The CDR3 runs 17 residues. The V and J ends lost 6 bases and 4 bases respectively, with 24 bases between them. CDR3 bases: TGTGCCAGTAGGACCACTCCCTTCAATAAGGACAGCACTGAAGCTTTCTTT. This translates into CASRTTPFNKDSTEAFF.

The gene calls are TRBV3-1 (or the pseudogene TRBV3-2) and TRBJ2-1; TRBD2 agrees at 7 bases. With V trimmed by 1 base and J by 10 bases, 1 base remained unmatched. The germline CDR1 and CDR2 sequences are LGHDT and YNNKEL (reference sequence). The CDR3 totals 12 residues. Here the CDR3 reads CASSQAAGEQFF. CDR3 DNA: TGTGCCAGCAGCCAAGCAGCGGGAGAGCAGTTCTTC.

The J gene is TRBJ2-2, the V gene TRBV4-1, with TRBD1 matching over 9 bases. The CDR3 runs to 16 residues. Germline V gives CDR1 MGHRA, CDR2 YSYEKL. The J segment lost 7 bases and the V segment lost 4 bases, leaving 10 bases of the junction unmatched. CDR3 bases: TGCGCCAGCAGCCCTTCTCCCGGGACAGGGTTCGGGGAGCTGTTTTTT. The encoded protein is CASSPSPGTGFGELFF.

This sequence joins TRBV29-1 and TRBJ2-7; possibly TRBD1 for D (6 bases). Germline V lookup: CDR1 SQVTM, CDR2 ANQGSEA. V was clipped by 3 bases and J by 6 bases, with 18 bases between them. The CDR3 extends over 14 amino acids. Here the CDR3 DNA reads TGCAGCGTTGAGCTGCCAGGGGTGGGCCGCGAGCAGTACTTC. Encoded protein: CSVELPGVGREQYF.

This chain joins TRBV19 and TRBJ1-2; D gene ambiguous. The CDR3 extends over 14 amino acids. V was cut by 8 bases and J by 5 bases, with 18 bases left in between. Germline CDR1 and CDR2: LNHDA and SQIVND (reference sequence). The CDR3 nucleotides read TGTGCCAGTCTTCCTTCCGGGAGAGAATATGGCTACACCTTC. Protein: CASLPSGREYGYTF.

This chain links TRBV13 with TRBJ2-1; 7 bases agree with TRBD2. This CDR3 is built from 17 residues. Trimming at V came to 5 bases and at J to 1 base, leaving 11 bases not matched to a gene. Per the germline V gene, CDR1 is PRHDT and CDR2 is FYEKMQ (reference sequence). The CDR3 DNA follows: TGTGCCAGCAGCCCCAATGGACTAGTCGGGTCCTACAATGAGCAGTTCTTC. Amino acids: CASSPNGLVGSYNEQFF.

This clone was counted once. The CDR3 spells CASSRGLSVPYEQYF. In DNA, the CDR3 is TGTGCCAGCAGTCGGGGACTAAGCGTGCCCTACGAGCAGTACTTC. The chain joins TRBV6-5 to TRBJ2-7; 7 bases agree with TRBD2. V dropped 5 bases and J dropped 2; count of bases not matched to a gene: 9. The CDR3 runs to 15 residues. Germline V CDR1 and CDR2: MNHEY, SVGAGI.

V is TRBV9 and J is TRBJ1-4; D is undetermined. Trimming stripped 4 bases from V and 5 bases from J, with 18 bases between. The CDR3 extends over 16 amino acids. Germline V CDR1 and CDR2: SGDLS, YYNGEE. CDR3 in DNA: TGTGCCAGCAGCCCCCCCTCCGGGGAAGGGAATGAAAAACTGTTTTTT. Translating gives CASSPPSGEGNEKLFF. Filled out from reference TRBV9 and TRBJ1-4, the complete variable domain reads DSGVTQTPKHLITATGQRVTLRCSPRSGDLSVYWYQQSLDQGLQFLIQYYNGEERAKGNILERFSAQQFPDLHSELNLSSLELGDSALYFCASSPPSGEGNEKLFFGSGTQLSVL.

This chain connects TRBV19 to TRBJ1-1; the D is unclear. The CDR3 covers 11 residues. Germline loops: CDR1 LNHDA, CDR2 SQIVND (reference sequence). V was shortened by 5 bases and J by 5 bases, with 6 bases between the two germline ends. CDR3 loop: CASSPSTEAFF. CDR3 DNA: TGTGCCAGTAGTCCTAGTACTGAAGCTTTCTTT. The whole variable domain, remainder taken from reference TRBV19 and TRBJ1-1, is DGGITQSPKYLFRKEGQNVTLSCEQNLNHDAMYWYRQDPGQGLRLIYYSQIVNDFQKGDIAEGYSVSREKKESFPLTVTSAQKNPTAFYLCASSPSTEAFFGQGTRLTVV.

The rearrangement uses TRBV19 and TRBJ1-2; D is undetermined. Germline CDR1 LNHDA, CDR2 SQIVND (reference sequence). This CDR3 is 14 amino acids long. V lost 3 bases and J 4 bases, leaving 12 bases between the germline ends. This CDR3 reads CASSIDRLLYGYTF. DNA for the CDR3: TGTGCCAGTAGTATCGATCGTCTACTCTATGGCTACACCTTC.

V usage is TRBV6-2 or TRBV6-3 and J usage is TRBJ1-2; D not certain. Per germline, CDR1 MNHEY and CDR2 SVGEGT. The CDR3 is made up of 13 amino acids. Trimming removed 4 bases at V and 3 bases at J, with 9 bases between. As DNA, the CDR3 is TGTGCCAGCAGTTTGCAGAATTACTATGGCTACACCTTC. It yields the protein CASSLQNYYGYTF.

The V gene is TRBV30, the J gene TRBJ1-4; 8 positions match TRBD1. The germline V gene has CDR1 GTSNPN and CDR2 SVGIG (reference sequence). The CDR3 extends over 14 amino acids. V shed 3 bases, J shed 7 bases, and the junction held 7 bases outside the gene matches. The CDR3 DNA reads as TGTGCCTGGAGGAGACAGGGGTATGGTGAAAAACTGTTTTTT. Translation gives CAWRRQGYGEKLFF.

This rearrangement joins TRBV6-4 to TRBJ1-2; 10 bases align to TRBD1. Germline assignment: CDR1 MRHNA and CDR2 SNTAGT. Germline trimming cut 5 bases from V and 5 bases from J; bases unmatched to any gene: 5. CDR3 length equals 14 residues. For the CDR3, the DNA is TGTGCCAGCAGTCCGACAGGGGGCTGGTATGGCTACACCTTC. It codes for CASSPTGGWYGYTF.

The chain employs TRBV20-1 and TRBJ1-1; no clear D. The V gene's germline CDR1 is DFQATT and CDR2 SNEGSKA (reference sequence). The CDR3 sequence is 10 residues long. Here the CDR3 DNA reads TGCAGCGCTGGCCCTGGGCAAGCTTTCTTT. Translated, it gives CSAGPGQAFF.

The gene calls are TRBV11-2 and TRBJ2-1, with a possible D match to TRBD2 (7 bases). V lost 1 base to trimming and J lost 4 bases, with 11 bases between them. Germline V gene lookup returns CDR1 SGHAT and CDR2 FQNNGV. The CDR3 loop spans 15 amino acids. The CDR3 reads CASSLGGGAYNEQFF. CDR3 DNA sequence: TGTGCCAGCAGCTTAGGTGGGGGGGCGTACAATGAGCAGTTCTTC.

This clone was detected only once. The rearrangement uses TRBV29-1 and TRBJ1-1, with D possibly being TRBD1 (5 bases). Trimming took off 2 bases at V and 11 bases at J, with 12 bases between the two ends. The CDR3 sequence is 11 residues long. CDR1 SQVTM and CDR2 ANQGSEA come from the germline V gene. This CDR3 is CSVEWGGKAFF. The CDR3 nucleotides read TGCAGCGTTGAATGGGGGGGGAAGGCTTTCTTT.